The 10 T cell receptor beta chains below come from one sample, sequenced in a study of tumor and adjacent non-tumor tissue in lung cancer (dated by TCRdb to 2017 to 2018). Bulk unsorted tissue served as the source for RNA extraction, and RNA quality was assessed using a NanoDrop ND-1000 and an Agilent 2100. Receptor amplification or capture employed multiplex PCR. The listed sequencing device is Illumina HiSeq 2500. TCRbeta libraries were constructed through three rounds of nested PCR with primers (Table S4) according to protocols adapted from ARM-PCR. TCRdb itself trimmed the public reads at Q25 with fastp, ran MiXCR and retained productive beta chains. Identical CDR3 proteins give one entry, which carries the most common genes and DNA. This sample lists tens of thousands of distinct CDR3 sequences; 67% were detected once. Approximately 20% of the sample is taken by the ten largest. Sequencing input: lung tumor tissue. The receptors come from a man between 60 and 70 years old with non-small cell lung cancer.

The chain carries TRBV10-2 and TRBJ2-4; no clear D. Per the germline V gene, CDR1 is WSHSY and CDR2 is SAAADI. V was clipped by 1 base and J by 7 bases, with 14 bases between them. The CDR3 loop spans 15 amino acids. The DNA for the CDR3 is TGCGCCAGCAGTGAGTATCGCGACCGGCGGAACATTCAGTACTTC. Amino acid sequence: CASSEYRDRRNIQYF.

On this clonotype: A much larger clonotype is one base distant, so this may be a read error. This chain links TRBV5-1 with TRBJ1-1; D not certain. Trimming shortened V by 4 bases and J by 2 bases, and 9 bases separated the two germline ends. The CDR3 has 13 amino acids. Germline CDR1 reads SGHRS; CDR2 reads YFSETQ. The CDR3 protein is CASSLVANTEAFF. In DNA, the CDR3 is TGCGCCAGCAGCCTCGTCGCAAACACTGAAGCTTTCTTT. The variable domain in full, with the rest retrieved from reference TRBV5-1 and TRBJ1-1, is KAGVTQTPRYLIKTRGQQVTLSCSPISGHRSVSWYQQTPGQGLQFLFEYFSETQRNKGNFPGRFSGRQFSNSRSEMNVSTLELGDSALYLCASSLVANTEAFFGQGTRLTVV.

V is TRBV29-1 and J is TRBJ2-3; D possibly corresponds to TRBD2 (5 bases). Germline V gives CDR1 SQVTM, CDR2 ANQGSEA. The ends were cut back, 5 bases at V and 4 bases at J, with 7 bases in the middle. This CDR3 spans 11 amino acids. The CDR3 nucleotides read TGCAGCGTTCAACTAGCAGATACGCAGTATTTT. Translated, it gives CSVQLADTQYF.

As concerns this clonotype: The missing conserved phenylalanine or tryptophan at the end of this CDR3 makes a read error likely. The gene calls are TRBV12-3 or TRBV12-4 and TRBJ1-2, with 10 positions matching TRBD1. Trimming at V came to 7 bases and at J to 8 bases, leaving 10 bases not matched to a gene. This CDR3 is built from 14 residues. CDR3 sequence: CASTLRQGARGYTS. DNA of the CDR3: TGTGCCAGCACTCTCAGACAGGGGGCGAGAGGCTACACCTCC.

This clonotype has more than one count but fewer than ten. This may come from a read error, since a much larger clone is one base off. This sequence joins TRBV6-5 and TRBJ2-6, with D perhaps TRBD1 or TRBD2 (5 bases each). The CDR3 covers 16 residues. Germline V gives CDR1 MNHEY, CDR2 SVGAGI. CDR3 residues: CASSYTGGSGVNVLTF. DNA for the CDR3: TGTGCCAGCAGTTACACAGGCGGGTCTGGGGTCAACGTCCTGACTTTC.

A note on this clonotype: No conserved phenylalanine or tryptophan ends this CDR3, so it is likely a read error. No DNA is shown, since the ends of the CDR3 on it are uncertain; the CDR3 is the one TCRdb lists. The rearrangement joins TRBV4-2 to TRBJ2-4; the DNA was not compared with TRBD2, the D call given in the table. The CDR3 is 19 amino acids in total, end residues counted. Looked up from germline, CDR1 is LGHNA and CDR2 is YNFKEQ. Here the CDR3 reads CASSQAQASGSLAKNIRYI.

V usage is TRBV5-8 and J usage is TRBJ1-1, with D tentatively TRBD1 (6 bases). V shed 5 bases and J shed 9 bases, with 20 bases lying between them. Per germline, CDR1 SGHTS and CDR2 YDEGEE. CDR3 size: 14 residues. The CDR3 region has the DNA TGTGCCAGCAGACTCGGTCAGGGGACGTTACAAGCTTTCTTT. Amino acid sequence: CASRLGQGTLQAFF. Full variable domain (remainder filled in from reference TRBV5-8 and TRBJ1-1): EAGVTQSPTHLIKTRGQQATLRCSPISGHTSVYWYQQALGLGLQFLLWYDEGEERNRGNFPPRFSGRQFPNYSSELNVNALELEDSALYLCASRLGQGTLQAFFGQGTRLTVV.

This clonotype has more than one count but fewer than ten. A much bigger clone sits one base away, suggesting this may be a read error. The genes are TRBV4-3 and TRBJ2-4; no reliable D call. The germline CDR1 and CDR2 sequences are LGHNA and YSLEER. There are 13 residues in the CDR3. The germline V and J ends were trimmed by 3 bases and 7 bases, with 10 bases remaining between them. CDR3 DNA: TGCGCCAGCAGCCATGATCAGGCGAACATTCAGTACTTC. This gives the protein CASSHDQANIQYF.

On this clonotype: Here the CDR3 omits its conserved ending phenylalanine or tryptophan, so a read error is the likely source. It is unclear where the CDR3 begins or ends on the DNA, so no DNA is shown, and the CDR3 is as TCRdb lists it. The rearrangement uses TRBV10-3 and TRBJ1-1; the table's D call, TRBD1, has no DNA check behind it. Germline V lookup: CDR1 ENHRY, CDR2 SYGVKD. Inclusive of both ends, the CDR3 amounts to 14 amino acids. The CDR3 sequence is CATGGTAPATEAFI.

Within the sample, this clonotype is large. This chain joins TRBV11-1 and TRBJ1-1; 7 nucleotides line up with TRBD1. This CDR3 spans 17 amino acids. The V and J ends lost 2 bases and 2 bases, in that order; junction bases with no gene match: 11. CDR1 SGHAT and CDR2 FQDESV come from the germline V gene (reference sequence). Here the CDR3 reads CASSLFRDSTVNTEAFF. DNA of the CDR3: TGTGCCAGCAGCTTATTCAGGGACAGCACAGTTAACACTGAAGCTTTCTTT.